A selection of T cell receptor beta chains follows, all from one sample in a study of siplizumab effects on memory and regulatory T cells. This table comes from immunoSEQ multiplex PCR, and its TCRdb copy is limited to in-frame clones, with some not included. Of some 100,000 clones in the sample, approximately 90% were seen once. Sequencing was carried out using Tregs sorted from blood. These TCRs come from a human donor in good health. Both conserved end residues are part of each CDR3. A D gene is named only where the DNA matches it firmly. Only some rows state a clone size, as once, few, many or a class for expanded clones.

>TRBV19|TRBJ1-2|.|.
TGTGCCAGTAGTAGAACAAAGACAAACGCACTGGGCTACACCTTC
CASSRTKTNALGYTF
>TRBV19|TRBJ2-7|.|TRBD1
TGTGCCAGTAGTGGACAGGGTACTGGATACGAGCAGTACTTC
CASSGQGTGYEQYF
>TRBV4-3|TRBJ2-5|.|.
TGCGCCAGCAGCCCGGGAGAGACCCAGTACTTC
CASSPGETQYF
>TRBV7-9|TRBJ2-5|.|TRBD2
TGTGCCAGCAGCCGACGCCTTAGCGGGAGGGGACAAGAGACCCAGTACTTC
CASSRRLSGRGQETQYF
>TRBV10-3|TRBJ2-2|.|TRBD2
TGTGCCATCAGGGGACTAGCGGGAGTCGGGACCGGGGAGCTGTTTTTT
CAIRGLAGVGTGELFF
>TRBV4-1|TRBJ2-1|.|TRBD2
TGCGCCAGCAGCCCTCCGGGACTAGCGGACAATGAGCAGTTCTTC
CASSPPGLADNEQFF
>TRBV19|TRBJ2-1|.|TRBD1
TGTGCCAGTAGTGGGACAGTCGAGCAGTTCTTC
CASSGTVEQFF
>TRBV6-5|TRBJ1-2|.|.
TGTGCCAGCAGTCGATCCGGGACGGACTATGGCTACACCTTC
CASSRSGTDYGYTF
>TRBV5-6|TRBJ2-1|.|TRBD1
TGTGCCAGCAGCGCCGGGACAGACTACTACAATGAGCAGTTCTTC
CASSAGTDYYNEQFF
>TRBV19|TRBJ1-5|.|TRBD1
TGTGCCAGTAGTTTTACAGGGGGCGTAGGGAATCAGCCCCAGCATTTT
CASSFTGGVGNQPQHF
>TRBV6-5|TRBJ1-1|.|.
TGTGCCAGCTGTAGTAGGCCGAGCACTGAAGCTTTCTTT
CASCSRPSTEAFF
>TRBV7-3|TRBJ2-1|.|TRBD2
TGTGCCAGCAGCTTAATGTTGGGGACTAGCAATGAGCAGTTCTTC
CASSLMLGTSNEQFF
>TRBV11-2|TRBJ2-5|.|.
TGTGCCAGCAGCGCTCTTTTCCAAGGAAGGGAGACCCAGTACTTC
CASSALFQGRETQYF
>TRBV28|TRBJ2-3|.|TRBD2
TGTGCCAGCAGTGTGATGGGGACTAGCAAATTTGCCACAGATACGCAGTATTTT
CASSVMGTSKFATDTQYF
>TRBV2|TRBJ2-2|.|.
TGTGCCAGCAGTGAACTGTGGACCGGGGAGCTGTTTTTT
CASSELWTGELFF
>TRBV9|TRBJ2-6|.|.
TGTGCCAGCAGCGTAGAAGGCGGACCCAACTCTGGGGCCAACGTCCTGACTTTC
CASSVEGGPNSGANVLTF
>TRBV5-6|TRBJ2-7|.|TRBD1
TGTGCCAGCAGGATGACAGGGGACCGGGCGTGGTTCTACTTC
CASRMTGDRAWFYF
>TRBV2|TRBJ2-2|.|.
TGTGCCAGCAGTCTAGGAGCGGCCGGGGAGCTGTTTTTT
CASSLGAAGELFF
>TRBV6-5|TRBJ2-7|.|.
TGTGCCAGCAGTACCGGTCGCGCCGCGGGGCAGTACTTC
CASSTGRAAGQYF
>TRBV11-2|TRBJ1-1|.|.
TGTGCCAGCAGCTTGGCTTCCCGGGGTCGCACTGAAGCTTTCTTT
CASSLASRGRTEAFF
>TRBV5-1|TRBJ2-6|.|TRBD1
TGCGCCAGCAGCGGAGGACAGGGTATTGGGGCCAACGTCCTGACTTTC
CASSGGQGIGANVLTF
>TRBV7-2|TRBJ1-1|once|.
TGTGCCAGCAGCTTGGTTTGGACTGAAGCTTTCTTT
CASSLVWTEAFF